These T cell receptor beta chains were read from a single sample in a study of cytomegalovirus exposure and HLA in healthy donors. TCRdb's copy holds only in-frame clones and misses some; the assay was immunoSEQ multiplex PCR. Of fewer than 100,000 clones in the sample, about 80% were seen once. Sequenced material: PBMCs. Receptors were obtained from a man aged 40-49 years in good health and CMV-seronegative. Each CDR3 is given with its conserved first and last residue. D genes are given only for firm matches. Clone size is not always given. Where it is, it says once, few, many or a class for expanded clones.

clone_size,v_call,j_call,d_call,cdr3_aa,cdr3_nt
NA,TRBV6-5,TRBJ2-7,NA,CASSYSALYEQYF,TGTGCCAGCAGTTACTCGGCCCTCTACGAGCAGTACTTC
NA,TRBV5-5,TRBJ1-1,NA,CASSFQGVGAFF,TGTGCCAGCAGCTTCCAGGGCGTGGGAGCTTTCTTT
NA,TRBV28,TRBJ1-2,NA,CASKTTETNYGYTF,TGTGCCAGCAAAACAACAGAGACTAACTATGGCTACACCTTC
NA,TRBV2,TRBJ1-6,TRBD1,CASRDRGLNSPLHF,TGTGCCAGCAGAGACAGGGGGCTTAATTCACCCCTCCACTTT
NA,TRBV7-3,TRBJ2-5,TRBD2,CASSSFGGYQETQYF,TGTGCCAGCAGCTCCTTCGGGGGGTACCAAGAGACCCAGTACTTC
NA,TRBV5-6,TRBJ2-1,NA,CASRWARGRNEQFF,TGTGCCAGCAGGTGGGCCAGGGGCCGTAATGAGCAGTTCTTC
few,TRBV18,TRBJ1-1,NA,CASSRSGLNTEAFF,TGTGCCAGCTCACGTAGCGGTTTGAACACTGAAGCTTTCTTT
NA,TRBV19,TRBJ2-1,TRBD2,CASSALTQGTSGSAYNEQFF,TGTGCCAGTAGTGCCCTAACCCAAGGGACTAGCGGATCAGCCTACAATGAGCAGTTCTTC
once,TRBV9,TRBJ2-7,TRBD1,CASSPGTGRGAYEQYF,TGTGCCAGCAGCCCAGGGACAGGCCGAGGGGCATACGAGCAGTACTTC
once,TRBV10-3,TRBJ1-4,NA,CAISGQINEKLFF,TGTGCCATCAGTGGCCAGATTAATGAAAAACTGTTTTTT
once,TRBV7-9,TRBJ2-7,TRBD1,CASSFTGQGVDEQYF,TGTGCCAGCAGCTTTACGGGACAGGGCGTCGACGAGCAGTACTTC
NA,TRBV11-2,TRBJ1-1,NA,CASSLLLTGPLGAFF,TGTGCCAGCAGCCTACTACTAACAGGTCCCTTAGGAGCTTTCTTT
NA,TRBV28,TRBJ2-7,TRBD2,CASSTVGRYEQYF,TGTGCCAGCAGCACGGTCGGGAGGTACGAGCAGTACTTC
NA,TRBV28,TRBJ2-7,TRBD1,CASSSGQGAYPYEQYF,TGTGCCAGCAGTTCGGGACAGGGGGCATACCCCTACGAGCAGTACTTC
NA,TRBV7-3,TRBJ1-1,NA,CASSKGRGNTEAFF,TGTGCCAGCAGCAAAGGACGGGGGAACACTGAAGCTTTCTTT
medium-sized,TRBV6-5,TRBJ1-3,NA,CASSPTGVSGNTIYF,TGTGCCAGCAGTCCTACAGGCGTCTCTGGAAACACCATATATTTT
NA,TRBV6-1,TRBJ1-5,NA,CASSGESIQPQHF,TGTGCCAGCAGTGGAGAGTCAATCCAGCCCCAGCATTTT
NA,TRBV4-2,TRBJ1-3,NA,CASSQGGGGPEGNTIYF,TGTGCCAGCAGCCAAGGGGGCGGGGGGCCCGAGGGAAACACCATATATTTT